The 24 T cell receptor beta chains given below trace back to one sample, sequenced in a study of T-cell memory formation after mild COVID-19 (TCRdb year 2021). Libraries came from 5' RACE. These reads were obtained on an Illumina NovaSeq 6000. TCRdb ran its own pipeline on the public reads, namely fastp trimming at Q25 and MiXCR clone calling, and kept in-frame beta chains. Every entry covers one CDR3 protein and lists the most common genes and DNA from its rows. For this sample there are more than 350,000 distinct CDR3 sequences; 16% appear just once. About 22% of the sample lies in the top ten. Material: PBMCs or a T cell subset sorted from them (not recorded which). The receptors originated from a man in his late teens or twenties who had mild COVID-19 (a few samples of this study predate the infection). The sample titles of this study are shuffled in the database, so cell type and time point are left out; the donor was told from shared clones.

This clonotype was seen a handful of times. The chain links TRBV6-5 to TRBJ2-1, with 12 bases identical to TRBD2. After removal of 0 bases from V and 2 bases from J, the junction contained 2 bases not matched to a gene. In germline, CDR1 is MNHEY, CDR2 SVGAGI. The CDR3 runs to 17 residues. The DNA for the CDR3 is TGTGCCAGCAGTTACTCCCCTAGCGGGGGGGCCTACAATGAGCAGTTCTTC. Protein: CASSYSPSGGAYNEQFF.

This clonotype was detected a few times. The rearrangement links TRBV3-1 to TRBJ1-2; D is unclear. The CDR3 consists of 13 residues. The germline CDR1 and CDR2 sequences are LGHDT and YNNKEL (reference sequence). V was pared by 2 bases and J by 5 bases, with 9 bases between. The chain's CDR3 is CASSQSEGYGYTF. CDR3 sequence (DNA): TGTGCCAGCAGCCAATCGGAAGGTTATGGCTACACCTTC.

This clonotype was picked up many times. This chain uses TRBV5-1 with TRBJ2-1; TRBD2 matches 12 bases. CDR1 is SGHRS and CDR2 is YFSETQ in the germline V gene. J gave up 4 bases and V 0 bases, and 2 bases lay outside the gene matches. This CDR3 comprises 16 residues. CDR3 protein: CASSLVTSGGYNEQFF. CDR3 bases: TGCGCCAGCAGCTTGGTGACTAGCGGGGGATACAATGAGCAGTTCTTC.

This sequence joins TRBV11-2 and TRBJ2-1; 7 bases are shared with TRBD2. The CDR3 loop spans 16 amino acids. The V gene's germline CDR1 is SGHAT and CDR2 FQNNGV. V lost 4 bases to trimming and J lost 3 bases; unmatched junction nucleotides: 9. The CDR3: CASSSVAGVYYNEQFF. The CDR3 coding sequence is TGTGCCAGCAGCTCCGTGGCGGGGGTGTACTACAATGAGCAGTTCTTC.

The V and J genes are TRBV7-9 and TRBJ1-1; D possibly corresponds to TRBD1 (5 bases). CDR1 SEHNR and CDR2 FQNEAQ come from the germline V gene (reference sequence). V gave up 4 bases and J gave up 2 bases, with 14 bases separating them. The CDR3 sequence is 15 residues long. The CDR3 here is CASSSSAGLNTEAFF. CDR3 in DNA: TGTGCCAGCAGCTCCTCGGCGGGGCTAAACACTGAAGCTTTCTTT.

V usage is TRBV27 and J usage is TRBJ1-4, with 11 bases fitting TRBD1. This CDR3 is built from 13 residues. CDR1 is MNHEY and CDR2 is SMNVEV in the germline V gene (reference sequence). With V trimmed by 8 bases and J by 12 bases, 8 bases remained unmatched. The CDR3 protein is CASARDRGWELFF. CDR3 bases: TGTGCCAGCGCCCGGGACAGGGGGTGGGAACTGTTTTTT.

This clonotype was detected ten times or more. The chain is built from TRBV5-1 and TRBJ2-1; D uncertain. The length of the CDR3 is 11 residues. Trimming removed 4 bases from V and 7 bases from J, with 6 bases in between. From germline, CDR1 is SGHRS and CDR2 YFSETQ. The CDR3 DNA sequence: TGCGCCAGCAGCCTGCGGAATGAGCAGTTCTTC. Its protein product is CASSLRNEQFF.

This clonotype was detected ten times or more. V gene TRBV12-3 or TRBV12-4 combines with J gene TRBJ2-1, with 11 positions matching TRBD1. V was pared by 7 bases and J by 6 bases, with 5 bases of the junction left unmatched. CDR3 size: 14 residues. CDR3 nucleotides: TGTGCCAGCACCCAGGGACAGGGGGTCAATGAGCAGTTCTTC. Translation: CASTQGQGVNEQFF.

There are a few counts of this clonotype. This sequence joins TRBV11-2 and TRBJ2-7; D gene uncertain. Germline lookup yields CDR1 SGHAT and CDR2 FQNNGV. This CDR3 comprises 12 residues. V was clipped by 5 bases and J by 3 bases, with 8 bases between them. CDR3 nucleotides: TGTGCCAGCAGCCCCCGGAGCTACGAGCAGTACTTC. Translating it yields CASSPRSYEQYF.

The chain carries TRBV18 and TRBJ2-3; a possible D gene is TRBD1 (6 bases). V lost 3 bases and J lost 0, with 13 bases in between. Germline V gives CDR1 KGHSH, CDR2 LQKENI. The CDR3 contains 16 residues. Here the CDR3 reads CASSPNRVVSTDTQYF. The CDR3, as DNA: TGTGCCAGCTCACCCAACAGGGTGGTGAGCACAGATACGCAGTATTTT. Full variable domain (remainder filled in from reference TRBV18 and TRBJ2-3): NAGVMQNPRHLVRRRGQEARLRCSPMKGHSHVYWYRQLPEEGLKFMVYLQKENIIDESGMPKERFSAEFPKEGPSILRIQQVVRGDSAAYFCASSPNRVVSTDTQYFGPGTRLTVL.

CDR3 nucleotide sequence: TGCGCCAGCAGCCGGGGTGCGGGGGGCCAAGAGACCCAGTACTTC. Protein sequence: CASSRGAGGQETQYF. J is TRBJ2-5 and V is TRBV5-1; the match to TRBD2 covers 8 bases. The CDR3 length is 15 residues. The junction had 6 bases not matched to a gene; V was cut back by 4 bases and J by 1 base. Germline CDR1 and CDR2: SGHRS and YFSETQ.

This clonotype showed up just a few times. The J gene is TRBJ2-2, the V gene TRBV18, with TRBD1 matching over 8 bases. Germline CDR1 is KGHSH and CDR2 is LQKENI. The CDR3 spans 15 residues. The V and J ends lost 3 bases and 7 bases, in that order; junction bases with no gene match: 7. Here the CDR3 DNA reads TGTGCCAGCTCACCGGGACAGGCGTCGAACGGGGAGCTGTTTTTT. Translation: CASSPGQASNGELFF.

V usage is TRBV7-2 and J usage is TRBJ1-6; 9 bases are shared with TRBD1. The CDR3 sequence is 14 residues long. V was pared by 5 bases and J by 8 bases, with 4 bases of the junction left unmatched. Germline values: CDR1 SGHTA, CDR2 FQGNSA. CDR3 nucleotide sequence: TGTGCCAGCAGCGCACAGGGGGCATATTCACCCCTCCACTTT. Its protein product is CASSAQGAYSPLHF.

In this sample, this clonotype turned up a few times. The rearrangement uses TRBV4-1 and TRBJ1-2, with unresolved D. CDR1 is MGHRA, CDR2 YSYEKL, per germline. V was trimmed by 4 bases and J by 5 bases, leaving 5 bases between them. This CDR3 has 11 amino acids. The CDR3 DNA follows: TGCGCCAGCAGCCGTGGGTATGGCTACACCTTC. Its translation is CASSRGYGYTF.

This clonotype was counted only a few times. V gene TRBV20-1 combines with J gene TRBJ2-2; 8 positions agree with TRBD1. With V trimmed by 0 bases and J by 5 bases, 5 bases remained unmatched. This CDR3 contains 15 residues. Germline V gene sequence: CDR1 DFQATT, CDR2 SNEGSKA (reference sequence). CDR3 protein: CSARDQGARTGELFF. CDR3 DNA: TGCAGTGCTAGAGATCAGGGGGCTAGGACCGGGGAGCTGTTTTTT.

The rearrangement uses TRBV6-5 and TRBJ2-3; D unclear. Looked up from germline, CDR1 is MNHEY and CDR2 is SVGAGI. V lost 5 bases and J 1 base, leaving 10 bases between the germline ends. The CDR3 sequence is 14 residues long. CDR3 in DNA: TGTGCCAGCAGTCCCCTTCAGGGCACAGATACGCAGTATTTT. This gives the protein CASSPLQGTDTQYF.

In its sample, this clonotype was seen a few times. The chain uses TRBV29-1 and TRBJ2-5; D not certain. V was cut by 4 bases and J by 5 bases, with 8 bases left in between. CDR1 SQVTM and CDR2 ANQGSEA come from the germline V gene. This CDR3 is built from 11 residues. Written as DNA, the CDR3 is TGCAGCGTTGGTTTGGGGGAGACCCAGTACTTC. It is translated as CSVGLGETQYF.

The chain uses TRBV27 and TRBJ1-2; D call uncertain. CDR1 and CDR2 (germline): MNHEY, SMNVEV (reference sequence). CDR3 length: 12 amino acids. The V end lost 8 bases, the J end lost 1 base, and 8 bases lay between the germline ends. The CDR3 bases are TGTGCCAGCGGCGACGATAACTATGGCTACACCTTC. This gives the protein CASGDDNYGYTF.

The V and J genes are TRBV6-2 or TRBV6-3 and TRBJ1-1; D not certain. Trimming shortened V by 2 bases and J by 5 bases, and 12 bases separated the two germline ends. CDR3 size: 14 residues. Germline values: CDR1 MNHEY, CDR2 SVGEGT. Here the CDR3 reads CASSYPAMGTEAFF. CDR3 nucleotides: TGTGCCAGCAGTTACCCCGCAATGGGGACTGAAGCTTTCTTT.

The rearrangement joins TRBV28 to TRBJ2-3; no definite D call. This CDR3 has 14 residues. Trimming stripped 7 bases from V and 2 bases from J, with 13 bases between. Germline V CDR1 and CDR2: MDHEN, SYDVKM. CDR3 in amino acids: CASTPIGTTDTQYF. The CDR3 coding sequence is TGTGCCAGCACCCCTATCGGCACCACAGATACGCAGTATTTT.

This clonotype was counted ten times or more. The CDR3 nucleotides are TGTGCCAGCAGCTTAGGAGCCGAGCAGTACTTC. Amino acids: CASSLGAEQYF. V is TRBV7-2 and J is TRBJ2-7, with D uncertain. CDR3 length: 11 residues. Trimming cost V 1 base and J 6 bases, with 4 bases left between them. Germline V CDR1 and CDR2: SGHTA, FQGNSA.

This sequence joins TRBV9 and TRBJ2-5; D possibly corresponds to TRBD1 (5 bases). V gave up 4 bases and J gave up 2 bases, with 15 bases separating them. Germline loops: CDR1 SGDLS, CDR2 YYNGEE. This CDR3 contains 15 residues. The CDR3 here is CASSPSGRAQETQYF. In DNA form, the CDR3 reads TGTGCCAGCAGCCCCTCGGGCAGGGCGCAAGAGACCCAGTACTTC.

This rearrangement joins TRBV20-1 to TRBJ2-1; 7 nucleotides line up with TRBD2. The CDR3 spans 12 residues. In germline, CDR1 is DFQATT, CDR2 SNEGSKA (reference sequence). V lost 0 bases and J lost 7; bases outside the gene matches: 0. CDR3 protein: CSAREGGNEQFF. DNA of the CDR3: TGCAGTGCTAGAGAGGGAGGGAATGAGCAGTTCTTC.

In this sample, this clonotype turned up a few times. The chain recombines TRBV15 with TRBJ2-1; 8 bases agree with TRBD1. Trimming took 2 bases from V and 4 from J; bases not matched to a gene: 4. CDR3 size: 15 residues. The V gene's germline CDR1 is LNHNV and CDR2 YYDKDF (reference sequence). The CDR3 protein is CATSRSGTGYNEQFF. DNA for the CDR3: TGTGCCACCAGCAGATCCGGGACAGGTTACAATGAGCAGTTCTTC. The whole variable domain, filled in from reference TRBV15 and TRBJ2-1, reads DAMVIQNPRYQVTQFGKPVTLSCSQTLNHNVMYWYQQKSSQAPKLLFHYYDKDFNNEADTPDNFQSRRPNTSFCFLDIRSPGLGDTAMYLCATSRSGTGYNEQFFGPGTRLTVL.